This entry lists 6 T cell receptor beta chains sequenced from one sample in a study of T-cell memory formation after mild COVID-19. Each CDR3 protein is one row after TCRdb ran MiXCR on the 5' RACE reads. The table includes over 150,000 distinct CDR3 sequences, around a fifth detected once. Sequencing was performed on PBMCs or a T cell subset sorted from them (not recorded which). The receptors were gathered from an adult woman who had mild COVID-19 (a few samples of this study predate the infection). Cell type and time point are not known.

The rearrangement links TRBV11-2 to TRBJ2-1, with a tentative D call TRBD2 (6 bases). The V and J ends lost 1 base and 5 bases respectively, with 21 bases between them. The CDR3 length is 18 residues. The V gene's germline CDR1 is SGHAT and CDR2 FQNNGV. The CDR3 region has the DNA TGTGCCAGCAGCTTAGGAGGGGTGTTGGCGGGGAACGACAATGAGCAGTTCTTC. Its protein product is CASSLGGVLAGNDNEQFF. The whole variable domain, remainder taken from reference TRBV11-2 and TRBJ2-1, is EAGVAQSPRYKIIEKRQSVAFWCNPISGHATLYWYQQILGQGPKLLIQFQNNGVVDDSQLPKDRFSAERLKGVDSTLKIQPAKLEDSAVYLCASSLGGVLAGNDNEQFFGPGTRLTVL.

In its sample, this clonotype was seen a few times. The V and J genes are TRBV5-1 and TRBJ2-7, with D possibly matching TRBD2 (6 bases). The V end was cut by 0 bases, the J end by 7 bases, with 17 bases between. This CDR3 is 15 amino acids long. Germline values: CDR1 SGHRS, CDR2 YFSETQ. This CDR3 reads CASSLAYPPLAEQYF. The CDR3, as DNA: TGCGCCAGCAGCTTGGCTTACCCCCCGCTAGCGGAGCAGTACTTC.

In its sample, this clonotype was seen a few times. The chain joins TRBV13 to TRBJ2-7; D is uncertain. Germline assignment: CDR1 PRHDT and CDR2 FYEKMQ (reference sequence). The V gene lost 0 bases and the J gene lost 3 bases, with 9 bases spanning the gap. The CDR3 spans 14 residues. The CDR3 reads CASSLGENYYEQYF. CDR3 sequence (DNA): TGTGCCAGCAGCTTAGGCGAGAACTACTACGAGCAGTACTTC.

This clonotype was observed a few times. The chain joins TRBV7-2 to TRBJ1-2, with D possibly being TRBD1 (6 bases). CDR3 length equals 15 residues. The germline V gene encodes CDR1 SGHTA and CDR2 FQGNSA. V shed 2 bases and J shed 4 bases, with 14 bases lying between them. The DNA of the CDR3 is TGTGCCAGCAGCTTAACAGGGATAGAGGCCTATGGCTACACCTTC. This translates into CASSLTGIEAYGYTF. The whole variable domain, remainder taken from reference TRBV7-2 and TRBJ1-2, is GAGVSQSPSNKVTEKGKDVELRCDPISGHTALYWYRQSLGQGLEFLIYFQGNSAPDKSGLPSDRFSAERTGGSVSTLTIQRTQQEDSAVYLCASSLTGIEAYGYTFGSGTRLTVV.

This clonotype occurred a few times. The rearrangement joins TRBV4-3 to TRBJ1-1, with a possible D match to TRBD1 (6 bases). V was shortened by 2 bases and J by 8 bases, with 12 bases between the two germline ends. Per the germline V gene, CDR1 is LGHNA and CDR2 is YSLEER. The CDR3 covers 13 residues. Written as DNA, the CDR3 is TGCGCCAGCAGCCAAAGTAGGGGGGCGGAAGCTTTCTTT. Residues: CASSQSRGAEAFF.

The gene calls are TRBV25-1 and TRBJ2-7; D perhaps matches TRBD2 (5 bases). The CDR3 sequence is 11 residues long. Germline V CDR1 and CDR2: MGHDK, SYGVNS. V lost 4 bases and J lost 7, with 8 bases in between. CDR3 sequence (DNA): TGTGCCAGCAGTGCCACGGGGGAGCAGTACTTC. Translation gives CASSATGEQYF.